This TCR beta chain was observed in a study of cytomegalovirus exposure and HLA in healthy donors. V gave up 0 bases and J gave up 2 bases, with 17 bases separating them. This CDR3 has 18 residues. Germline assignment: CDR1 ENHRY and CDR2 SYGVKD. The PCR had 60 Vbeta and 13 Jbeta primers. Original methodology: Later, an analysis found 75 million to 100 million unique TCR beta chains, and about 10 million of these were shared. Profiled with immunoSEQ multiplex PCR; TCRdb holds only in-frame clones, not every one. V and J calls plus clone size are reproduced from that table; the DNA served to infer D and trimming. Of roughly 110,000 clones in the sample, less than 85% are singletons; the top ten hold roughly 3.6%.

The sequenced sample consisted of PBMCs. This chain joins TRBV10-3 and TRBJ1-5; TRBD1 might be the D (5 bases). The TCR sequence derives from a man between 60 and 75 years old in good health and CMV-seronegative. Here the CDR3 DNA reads TGTGCCATCAGTGAGTCTCTAGGGAGGGGCCAGGGCAATCAGCCCCAGCATTTT. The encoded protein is CAISESLGRGQGNQPQHF.